A selection of T cell receptor beta chains follows, all from one sample in a study of blood T cell repertoires in COVID-19. The assay was immunoSEQ multiplex PCR, and TCRdb's table has in-frame clones only and misses some. The sample includes 450,000 or so clones, about 91% of them seen just once. The source material was peripheral blood. The receptors stem from a woman in her forties with COVID-19, enrolled during active disease. CDR3s include the opening cysteine and the closing phenylalanine or tryptophan. Each record gives: V gene, CDR3 protein.

v_call: TRBV28; cdr3_aa: CASILLVSGPETQYF
v_call: TRBV19; cdr3_aa: CARGRKGAGNQPQHF
v_call: TRBV7-8; cdr3_aa: CASSPYRLLIYGYTF
v_call: TRBV6-5; cdr3_aa: CASSSMDLGYEQYF
v_call: TRBV5-1; cdr3_aa: CASSWRRPQGSSDEQYF
v_call: TRBV6-1; cdr3_aa: CASSEWVQGALNEKLFF
v_call: TRBV5-6; cdr3_aa: CASSLGWSGGADTQYF
v_call: TRBV3-1/TRBV3-2; cdr3_aa: CASSQEGQNYEQYF
v_call: TRBV30; cdr3_aa: CAWSVGGEKLFF
v_call: TRBV5-1; cdr3_aa: CASSLYVQGGESPLHF
v_call: TRBV18; cdr3_aa: CASSPGRGTGFSYEQYF
v_call: TRBV5-1; cdr3_aa: CASSLAGLAGTPQETQYF
v_call: TRBV18; cdr3_aa: CASSPTIRGGPYNEQFF
v_call: TRBV6-1; cdr3_aa: CASSELAGGPGELFF
v_call: TRBV5-1; cdr3_aa: CASQLASGTGNTGELFF
v_call: TRBV27; cdr3_aa: CASSLKTGTGTYYGYTF
v_call: TRBV7-9; cdr3_aa: CASSWAGSYEQYF
v_call: TRBV18; cdr3_aa: CASSVTGESGYTF
v_call: TRBV5-1; cdr3_aa: CASSTDGTGAFF
v_call: TRBV6-6; cdr3_aa: CAGGKGSYEQYF
v_call: TRBV9; cdr3_aa: CASGRQALDEKLFF
v_call: TRBV27; cdr3_aa: CANRPGQGENGYTF
v_call: TRBV23-1; cdr3_aa: CASSHIRENALKIEGYTF
v_call: TRBV4-3; cdr3_aa: CASSQEGRGYGYTF
v_call: TRBV14; cdr3_aa: CASSRRPGVGDTQYF
v_call: TRBV30; cdr3_aa: CAWRSLGGADTQYF
v_call: TRBV5-1; cdr3_aa: CASSLGQAGGLNEQFF
v_call: TRBV24-1; cdr3_aa: CATSGGTGGTQPQHF
v_call: TRBV5-1; cdr3_aa: CASRTRGTDSYNEQFF
v_call: TRBV4-1; cdr3_aa: CASSQERQGLGNTIYF
v_call: TRBV5-4; cdr3_aa: CASSWRQGAGEQYF
v_call: TRBV7-9; cdr3_aa: CASSLGNTGYNEQFF
v_call: TRBV27; cdr3_aa: CASSLGGPGSYNEQFF
v_call: TRBV18; cdr3_aa: CASSPYRDSEAFF
v_call: TRBV30; cdr3_aa: CAWGRPDRSSTDTQYF
v_call: TRBV5-1; cdr3_aa: CASSLGPRVRDTQYF
v_call: TRBV18; cdr3_aa: CASSPRQGNRANEKLFF
v_call: TRBV30; cdr3_aa: CAWSKEENQPQHF
v_call: TRBV13; cdr3_aa: CASSGSSYNSPLHF
v_call: TRBV9; cdr3_aa: CASSVPDYGYTF
v_call: TRBV5-1; cdr3_aa: CASRAGVVADTQYF
v_call: TRBV3-1/TRBV3-2; cdr3_aa: CASSQSRAHSPLHF
v_call: TRBV6-1; cdr3_aa: CASSERYGQAAPLHF
v_call: TRBV18; cdr3_aa: CASSPPEGGSPLHF
v_call: TRBV7-6; cdr3_aa: CASSLPLTGAGGTQYF
v_call: TRBV13; cdr3_aa: CASSTGQGTDTQYF
v_call: TRBV7-3; cdr3_aa: CASSDRDRGNNEQFF
v_call: TRBV28; cdr3_aa: CATLPAEGTGVGYGYTF
v_call: TRBV5-1; cdr3_aa: CASSLRDTLNTEAFF
v_call: TRBV11-1; cdr3_aa: CASSLGQYGTGELFF
v_call: TRBV6-2/TRBV6-3; cdr3_aa: CASSHSGQWNSPLHF
v_call: TRBV28; cdr3_aa: CASSPSTRREAFF
v_call: TRBV6-6; cdr3_aa: CASSSLSRWYGYTF